These 32 T cell receptor beta chains were sequenced from one sample in a study of CD8+ T cells in alopecia areata. Sequencing relied on a cDNA template that was reverse transcribed from extracted RNA. The repertoire was sequenced with immunoSEQ multiplex PCR; TCRdb's copy has only in-frame clones and lacks some. Among 150,000 to 200,000 clones, around three fifths were seen once, and the ten largest hold about 15%. The source was CD4+ T cells sorted from blood, collected at week 0. Receptors were obtained from a human donor with alopecia areata.

This clone was found a few times. This sequence joins TRBV29-1 and TRBJ2-1, with TRBD2 identical over 7 bases. CDR1 and CDR2 from the germline V gene are SQVTM and ANQGSEA. J was trimmed by 4 bases and V by 3 bases; bases with no gene match: 9. The CDR3 extends over 15 amino acids. The CDR3 loop is CSVDVGGSGYNEQFF. In nucleotides, the CDR3 is TGCAGCGTTGATGTGGGAGGTAGCGGGTACAATGAGCAGTTCTTC.

This clone was observed a few times. The chain links TRBV4-1 to TRBJ2-7; TRBD1 aligns across 7 bases. Trimming at V came to 2 bases and at J to 7 bases, leaving 17 bases not matched to a gene. Looked up from germline, CDR1 is MGHRA and CDR2 is YSYEKL. This CDR3 contains 17 residues. This CDR3 reads CASSQRLRGTATEEQYF. CDR3 nucleotides: TGCGCCAGCAGCCAACGCCTAAGGGGGACAGCGACGGAAGAGCAGTACTTC.

This clone was counted between two and nine times. The gene calls are TRBV25-1 and TRBJ2-7, with D possibly being TRBD1 (5 bases). This CDR3 is 15 amino acids long. The V gene's germline CDR1 is MGHDK and CDR2 SYGVNS. V was clipped by 1 base and J by 2 bases, with 12 bases between them. The CDR3 sequence is CASSEFSLGAYEQYF. The CDR3 coding sequence is TGTGCCAGCAGTGAATTTTCCTTAGGGGCCTACGAGCAGTACTTC.

The V and J genes are TRBV2 and TRBJ2-2, with D possibly TRBD1 on 6 matching bases. Trimming cost V 5 bases and J 5 bases, with 12 bases left between them. Germline V CDR1 and CDR2: SNHLY, FYNNEI. The CDR3 runs to 14 residues. In DNA form, the CDR3 reads TGTGCCAGCAGTAACAGGGCACGGACCGGGGAGCTGTTTTTT. Translation: CASSNRARTGELFF. The full variable domain, with the rest looked up from reference TRBV2 and TRBJ2-2, is EPEVTQTPSHQVTQMGQEVILRCVPISNHLYFYWYRQILGQKVEFLVSFYNNEISEKSEIFDDQFSVERPDGSNFTLKIRSTKLEDSAMYFCASSNRARTGELFFGEGSRLTVL.

The rearrangement links TRBV13 to TRBJ1-2, with TRBD1 as a possible D gene (5 bases). Trimming pared 1 base from V and 0 bases from J, leaving 12 bases between. Germline assignment: CDR1 PRHDT and CDR2 FYEKMQ (reference sequence). The CDR3 loop spans 16 amino acids. The CDR3 region is CASSLAVTVPNYGYTF. The CDR3 nucleotides are TGTGCCAGCAGCTTAGCCGTGACAGTGCCTAACTATGGCTACACCTTC.

The chain couples TRBV29-1 to TRBJ1-4; the D is unclear. The CDR3 runs to 10 residues. V was trimmed by 5 bases and J by 11 bases, leaving 9 bases between them. Germline values: CDR1 SQVTM, CDR2 ANQGSEA. CDR3 DNA sequence: TGCAGCGTTTTGGTTGGGAAACTGTTTTTT. Its protein is CSVLVGKLFF. Complete variable domain (other parts from reference TRBV29-1 and TRBJ1-4): SAVISQKPSRDICQRGTSLTIQCQVDSQVTMMFWYRQQPGQSLTLIATANQGSEATYESGFVIDKFPISRPNLTFSTLTVSNMSPEDSSIYLCSVLVGKLFFGSGTQLSVL.

V is TRBV7-9 and J is TRBJ1-2, with 8 bases fitting TRBD1. Per the germline V gene, CDR1 is SEHNR and CDR2 is FQNEAQ (reference sequence). V lost 4 bases to trimming and J lost 3 bases; unmatched junction nucleotides: 7. The CDR3 extends over 15 amino acids. CDR3 residues: CASSSPATGDYGYTF. For the CDR3, the DNA is TGTGCCAGCAGCTCCCCCGCGACAGGGGACTATGGCTACACCTTC. The whole variable domain, filled in from reference TRBV7-9 and TRBJ1-2, reads DTGVSQNPRHKITKRGQNVTFRCDPISEHNRLYWYRQTLGQGPEFLTYFQNEAQLEKSRLLSDRFSAERPKGSFSTLEIQRTEQGDSAMYLCASSSPATGDYGYTFGSGTRLTVV.

This clone came up a few times. The chain joins TRBV6-5 to TRBJ2-5, with 7 bases that match TRBD2. V lost 5 bases and J lost 5; bases outside the gene matches: 5. Per germline, CDR1 MNHEY and CDR2 SVGAGI. This CDR3 has 13 amino acids. The CDR3 spells CASSRTSAETQYF. The CDR3 DNA reads TGTGCCAGCAGTCGGACTAGTGCGGAGACCCAGTACTTC.

The gene calls are TRBV29-1 and TRBJ2-5; weak D call: TRBD2 (7 bases). V was trimmed by 5 bases and J by 3 bases, leaving 13 bases between them. CDR1 is SQVTM, CDR2 ANQGSEA, per germline. This CDR3 is 13 amino acids long. For the CDR3, the DNA is TGCAGCGTTCGGGGGGCAGGAAAAGAGACCCAGTACTTC. This translates into CSVRGAGKETQYF. Looking up the rest from reference TRBV29-1 and TRBJ2-5 gives the full variable domain: SAVISQKPSRDICQRGTSLTIQCQVDSQVTMMFWYRQQPGQSLTLIATANQGSEATYESGFVIDKFPISRPNLTFSTLTVSNMSPEDSSIYLCSVRGAGKETQYFGPGTRLLVL.

This clone has a count of ten or more. The chain has TRBV27 and TRBJ1-6; 10 bases align to TRBD1. The germline gives CDR1 MNHEY, CDR2 SMNVEV (reference sequence). J lost 9 bases, V lost 5 bases, and 7 bases had no gene match. There are 15 residues in the CDR3. In DNA, the CDR3 is TGTGCCAGCAGTCCATGGGACAGGGGCGGTTCACCCCTCCACTTT. It translates to CASSPWDRGGSPLHF.

V and J are TRBV15 and TRBJ2-7; D might be TRBD2 (6 bases). The CDR3 length is 17 residues. V was cut by 0 bases and J by 0 bases, with 15 bases left in between. Germline loops: CDR1 LNHNV, CDR2 YYDKDF (reference sequence). Here the CDR3 DNA reads TGTGCCACCAGCAGAGAACTAGCCCCGACCCCCTCCTACGAGCAGTACTTC. This translates into CATSRELAPTPSYEQYF.

This chain uses TRBV19 with TRBJ1-5, with D hard to call. This CDR3 spans 12 amino acids. CDR1 LNHDA and CDR2 SQIVND come from the germline V gene (reference sequence). Trimming removed 3 bases at V and 4 bases at J, with 4 bases between. The CDR3 bases are TGTGCCAGTAGTATGCTTAATCAGCCCCAGCATTTT. This translates into CASSMLNQPQHF.

Of note for this clone: At one boundary the junction diverges from the germline segment, which might be a read error. CDR3 sequence reads: CASSQGLGGRGGETQYF. The CDR3 region has the DNA TGTGCTAGCAGCCAAGGACTAGGGGGGCGCGGGGGAGAGACCCAGTACTTC. This sequence joins TRBV7-7 and TRBJ2-5; possibly TRBD2 for D (7 bases). Germline-derived CDR1 and CDR2 are SSHAT and FNYEAQ (reference sequence). CDR3 length: 17 amino acids.

V is TRBV7-9 and J is TRBJ2-3; 7 nucleotides agree with TRBD2. The junction had 3 bases not matched to a gene; V was cut back by 3 bases and J by 0 bases. The CDR3 loop spans 15 amino acids. From germline, CDR1 is SEHNR and CDR2 FQNEAQ (reference sequence). The CDR3 DNA is TGTGCCAGCAGCTTTCAGCGGGGTAGCACAGATACGCAGTATTTT. Protein: CASSFQRGSTDTQYF.

The V and J genes are TRBV28 and TRBJ1-5; 9 bases are shared with TRBD1. Germline V lookup: CDR1 MDHEN, CDR2 SYDVKM. The CDR3 sequence is 15 residues long. With 6 bases clipped from V and 1 base from J, the junction kept 4 bases outside the gene matches. CDR3 sequence reads: CASRLGQGSNQPQHF. The CDR3 DNA sequence: TGTGCCAGCAGGCTTGGACAGGGGAGCAATCAGCCCCAGCATTTT.

In its sample, this clone was seen a few times. The J gene is TRBJ1-4, the V gene TRBV5-5; no definite D call. Between the trimmed V and J ends, which lost 3 bases and 2 bases, there was a span of 8 bases. The CDR3 runs to 14 residues. The germline CDR1 and CDR2 sequences are SGHKS and YYEKEE (reference sequence). The CDR3, as DNA: TGTGCCAGCAGCTCGGTAGGGACTAATGAAAAACTGTTTTTT. This codes for CASSSVGTNEKLFF.

The rearrangement uses TRBV30 and TRBJ1-5; D is unresolved. CDR3 length: 15 residues. V was clipped by 2 bases and J by 0 bases, with 11 bases between them. Germline V CDR1 and CDR2: GTSNPN, SVGIG (reference sequence). CDR3 sequence (DNA): TGTGCCTGGAGTAGGAGGTTCAATAGCAATCAGCCCCAGCATTTT. Protein product: CAWSRRFNSNQPQHF.

The gene calls are TRBV29-1 and TRBJ2-7; 8 bases map to TRBD1. CDR1 is SQVTM, CDR2 ANQGSEA, per germline. V lost 4 bases, J lost 6 bases, and 14 bases stayed unmatched. The CDR3 contains 15 residues. CDR3 DNA: TGCAGCGTTGCATCCCCTAGGACAGGGTGGTTCGAGCAGTACTTC. This sequence encodes CSVASPRTGWFEQYF.

CDR3 in amino acids: CASSEAMAGQETQYF. The CDR3 region has the DNA TGTGCCAGCAGTGAAGCCATGGCGGGTCAAGAGACCCAGTACTTC. J is TRBJ2-5 and V is TRBV2, with TRBD2 as a possible D gene (5 bases). V shed 0 bases and J shed 2 bases, with 10 bases lying between them. There are 15 residues in the CDR3. CDR1 and CDR2 (germline): SNHLY, FYNNEI.

The chain couples TRBV6-5 to TRBJ1-2; possibly TRBD1 for D (6 bases). Trimming stripped 7 bases from V and 1 base from J, with 13 bases between. This CDR3 comprises 14 residues. Germline V gives CDR1 MNHEY, CDR2 SVGAGI. CDR3 sequence reads: CASNQQGSNYGYTF. CDR3 coding DNA: TGTGCCAGCAATCAGCAGGGGAGTAACTATGGCTACACCTTC.

The V and J genes are TRBV6-5 and TRBJ1-1; D is unresolved. From germline, CDR1 is MNHEY and CDR2 SVGAGI. Between the trimmed V and J ends, which lost 5 bases and 3 bases, there was a span of 7 bases. The CDR3 runs 12 residues. The DNA of the CDR3 is TGTGCCAGCAGTACCACCTACACTGAAGCTTTCTTT. Residues: CASSTTYTEAFF.

The rearrangement joins TRBV29-1 to TRBJ2-4; D remains ambiguous. CDR1 SQVTM and CDR2 ANQGSEA come from the germline V gene. This CDR3 comprises 10 residues. Trimming shortened V by 5 bases and J by 8 bases, and 7 bases separated the two germline ends. The CDR3 here is CSVRVDIQYF. DNA of the CDR3: TGCAGCGTTCGTGTGGACATTCAGTACTTC.

The CDR3 loop is CASSGNGGNQPQHF. The CDR3 DNA sequence: TGTGCCAGCAGTGGGAATGGGGGAAATCAGCCCCAGCATTTT. The chain is built from TRBV25-1 and TRBJ1-5; D possibly corresponds to TRBD1 (5 bases). The CDR3 runs 14 residues. Germline CDR1 and CDR2: MGHDK and SYGVNS. V lost 4 bases, J lost 4 bases, and 11 bases lay in between.

This chain connects TRBV29-1 to TRBJ2-2, with a possible D match to TRBD1 (5 bases). The CDR3 spans 11 residues. Germline CDR1 and CDR2: SQVTM and ANQGSEA. Trimming removed 7 bases at V and 4 bases at J, with 7 bases between. The CDR3 coding sequence is TGCAGCGCCCAGGGCACCGGGGAGCTGTTTTTT. It encodes CSAQGTGELFF.

The J gene is TRBJ2-7, the V gene TRBV10-3; tentatively, D is TRBD1 (6 bases). Germline V gene lookup returns CDR1 ENHRY and CDR2 SYGVKD. The V and J ends lost 3 bases and 1 base respectively, with 7 bases between them. The CDR3 is 13 amino acids. The CDR3 protein is CAISDGTSYEQYF. The CDR3 DNA reads TGTGCCATCAGTGATGGGACATCCTACGAGCAGTACTTC.

This chain connects TRBV2 to TRBJ2-7, with 8 bases fitting TRBD1. Per germline, CDR1 SNHLY and CDR2 FYNNEI. CDR3 size: 12 residues. Trimming took 6 bases from V and 6 from J; bases not matched to a gene: 4. The CDR3 DNA reads as TGTGCCAGCAGAACCACAGGGGGCGAGCAGTACTTC. Its protein product is CASRTTGGEQYF.

This clone was recorded a few times. The same CDR3 can be traced to other DNA sequences in this sample. The J gene is TRBJ1-4, the V gene TRBV7-8; D gene ambiguous. CDR3 length: 17 amino acids. The V gene's germline CDR1 is SGHVS and CDR2 FQNEAQ. Trimming pared 2 bases from V and 1 base from J, leaving 14 bases between. The CDR3 nucleotides read TGTGCCAGCAGCTTAAATGCGAGGGTCGGAACTAATGAAAAACTGTTTTTT. Amino acid sequence: CASSLNARVGTNEKLFF.

The chain joins TRBV7-9 to TRBJ1-6, with no clear D. Trimming pared 5 bases from V and 8 bases from J, leaving 16 bases between. The CDR3 has 15 residues. CDR1 and CDR2 (germline): SEHNR, FQNEAQ (reference sequence). DNA for the CDR3: TGTGCCAGCAGCCCAGACCCGGACCAGGATTCACCCCTCCACTTT. This gives the protein CASSPDPDQDSPLHF.

The rearrangement joins TRBV6-6 to TRBJ1-2; TRBD1 matches 7 bases. CDR3 length: 13 amino acids. With V trimmed by 4 bases and J by 4 bases, 3 bases remained unmatched. Germline loops: CDR1 MNHNY, CDR2 SVGAGI (reference sequence). CDR3 DNA sequence: TGTGCCAGCAGTTCACAGGGGCCCTATGGCTACACCTTC. Amino acid sequence: CASSSQGPYGYTF.

The chain has TRBV5-1 and TRBJ2-5; D remains ambiguous. Germline loops: CDR1 SGHRS, CDR2 YFSETQ. The length of the CDR3 is 13 residues. Trimming cost V 4 bases and J 7 bases, with 14 bases left between them. In DNA, the CDR3 is TGCGCCAGCAGCGGAAACATTGATGGGACCCAGTACTTC. Protein sequence: CASSGNIDGTQYF.

The CDR3 DNA is TGCAGCGTTGAGTGGTACAGAGGTTATGGCTACACCTTC. This gives the protein CSVEWYRGYGYTF. This sequence joins TRBV29-1 and TRBJ1-2; the D is unclear. V lost 3 bases to trimming and J lost 5 bases, with 13 bases between them. Germline V lookup: CDR1 SQVTM, CDR2 ANQGSEA. This CDR3 spans 13 amino acids.

This clone came up once. The V call is TRBV4-1, the J call TRBJ2-3; D unresolved. The length of the CDR3 is 13 residues. Looked up from germline, CDR1 is MGHRA and CDR2 is YSYEKL. Trimming took 0 bases from V and 5 from J, leaving 6 bases between them. The CDR3 DNA follows: TGCGCCAGCAGCCAAGACTGGGAAGATACGCAGTATTTT. Its translation is CASSQDWEDTQYF.